What follows are 5 T cell receptor beta chains derived from one specimen sequenced in a study of blood T cell repertoires in COVID-19. The data were produced by immunoSEQ multiplex PCR, yet TCRdb's version contains in-frame clones alone and is incomplete. This sample has 52,000 or so clones, with 88% found just once. The sample comprised peripheral blood. These receptors came from a man aged 60-69 years with active COVID-19.

J is TRBJ2-3 and V is TRBV6-6; possibly TRBD1 for D (6 bases). CDR3 size: 14 residues. Germline CDR1 is MNHNY and CDR2 is SVGAGI (reference sequence). V lost 6 bases and J lost 1, with 11 bases in between. Here the CDR3 reads CASSWGLGTDTQYF. In DNA form, the CDR3 reads TGTGCCAGCAGCTGGGGGCTAGGCACAGATACGCAGTATTTT.

This sequence joins TRBV27 and TRBJ1-1, with 11 bases identical to TRBD1. The CDR3 is 15 residues long. CDR1 is MNHEY, CDR2 SMNVEV, per germline (reference sequence). Trimming took 5 bases from V and 5 from J; bases not matched to a gene: 7. The CDR3 DNA is TGTGCCAGCAGTCTCCTGGACAGGGGGCTGACTGAAGCTTTCTTT. Its translation: CASSLLDRGLTEAFF.

V is TRBV30 and J is TRBJ2-7; D perhaps matches TRBD1 (5 bases). The germline V gene encodes CDR1 GTSNPN and CDR2 SVGIG (reference sequence). V shed 1 base and J shed 1 base, with 8 bases lying between them. The CDR3 contains 13 residues. CDR3: CAWSAGLSYEQYF. The CDR3, as DNA: TGTGCCTGGAGTGCAGGGTTATCCTACGAGCAGTACTTC.

This chain connects TRBV7-2 to TRBJ2-2; D perhaps matches TRBD2 (5 bases). CDR1 is SGHTA, CDR2 FQGNSA, per germline. The CDR3 covers 14 residues. Trimming cost V 5 bases and J 1 base, with 8 bases left between them. CDR3 residues: CASSGLVNTGELFF. Here the CDR3 DNA reads TGTGCCAGCAGCGGACTGGTGAACACCGGGGAGCTGTTTTTT.

The V call is TRBV4-1, the J call TRBJ2-1; 7 bases align to TRBD2. Trimming cost V 1 base and J 3 bases; bases outside gene matches: 6. Per the germline V gene, CDR1 is MGHRA and CDR2 is YSYEKL. CDR3 length equals 16 residues. Here the CDR3 DNA reads TGCGCCAGCAGCCAAGGGCGGGAGTACAACTACAATGAGCAGTTCTTC. It codes for CASSQGREYNYNEQFF.